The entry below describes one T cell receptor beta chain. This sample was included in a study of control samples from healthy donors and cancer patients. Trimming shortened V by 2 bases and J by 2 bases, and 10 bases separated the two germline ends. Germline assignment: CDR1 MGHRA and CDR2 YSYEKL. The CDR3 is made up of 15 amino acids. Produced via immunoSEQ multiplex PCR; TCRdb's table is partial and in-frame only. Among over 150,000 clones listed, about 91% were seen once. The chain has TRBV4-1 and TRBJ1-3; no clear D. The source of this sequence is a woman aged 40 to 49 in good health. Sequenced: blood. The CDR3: CASSQTGSPGNTIYF. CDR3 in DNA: TGCGCCAGCAGCCAAACGGGGTCACCTGGAAACACCATATATTTT.